Following are 21 T cell receptor beta chains from one sample sequenced in a study of blood T cells in healthy people across ages (dated by TCRdb to the mid-2010s). The library was obtained by 5' RACE. The second PCR ran for roughly 7 to 12 cycles and used a J-beta primer mix along with a sample-barcoded 5' primer. The public reads were quality trimmed at Q25 with fastp and then assembled into clones with MiXCR by TCRdb, keeping productive beta chains. A single entry per CDR3 protein holds the most common genes and DNA from its merged rows. This sample comprises around 1,900,000 distinct CDR3 sequences, roughly 43% of them detected only once. 23% of the sample belongs to the ten largest clones. Sequencing used blood. Every receptor here comes from a human donor in good health.

This chain joins TRBV12-3 or TRBV12-4 and TRBJ2-4, with 8 bases aligning to TRBD1. The end of the DNA aligns better with TRBJ2-7, so the J call may be wrong. The CDR3 is 12 amino acids. Here the CDR3 reads CASSTDRDEQYF. For the CDR3, the DNA is TGTGCCAGCAGTACGGACAGGGACGAGCAGTACTTC.

This sequence joins TRBV7-2 and TRBJ2-3; maybe TRBD1 (6 bases). The CDR3 extends over 15 amino acids. V lost 0 bases to trimming and J lost 6 bases, with 13 bases between them. The germline V gene has CDR1 SGHTA and CDR2 FQGNSA. The CDR3 nucleotides are TGTGCCAGCAGCTTAGCGCTGGGTACAGGGGATACGCAGTATTTT. Amino acids: CASSLALGTGDTQYF.

The chain is built from TRBV7-2 and TRBJ2-3; D gene unclear. Trimming removed 2 bases from V and 3 bases from J, with 12 bases in between. The length of the CDR3 is 15 residues. Germline V CDR1 and CDR2: SGHTA, FQGNSA. CDR3 region: CASSLRLGRTDTQYF. Here the CDR3 DNA reads TGTGCCAGCAGCTTAAGGCTAGGACGGACAGATACGCAGTATTTT.

This chain links TRBV4-3 with TRBJ2-1, with D maybe TRBD2 (5 bases). The V gene lost 1 base and the J gene lost 3 bases, with 13 bases spanning the gap. Germline CDR1 LGHNA, CDR2 YSLEER. The CDR3 sequence is 16 residues long. As DNA, the CDR3 is TGCGCCAGCAGCCAAGTCGCGGGCCCATACTACAATGAGCAGTTCTTC. Translated, it gives CASSQVAGPYYNEQFF.

The chain is built from TRBV7-2 and TRBJ1-1; D call uncertain. The CDR3 loop spans 16 amino acids. V was pared by 5 bases and J by 3 bases, with 19 bases between. Germline V gene sequence: CDR1 SGHTA, CDR2 FQGNSA. The CDR3 DNA follows: TGTGCCAGCAGCCCCTCCCGGTCTTACAGATACACTGAAGCTTTCTTT. Its translation: CASSPSRSYRYTEAFF.

The rearrangement joins TRBV6-2 or TRBV6-3 to TRBJ2-4; 7 positions agree with TRBD1. Trimming at V came to 7 bases and at J to 6 bases, leaving 9 bases not matched to a gene. CDR1 MNHEY and CDR2 SVGEGT come from the germline V gene. This CDR3 contains 14 residues. CDR3 loop: CASKETGYGNIQYF. CDR3 coding DNA: TGTGCCAGCAAAGAGACAGGGTACGGAAACATTCAGTACTTC.

The rearrangement uses TRBV10-3 and TRBJ2-7; TRBD2 is a possible D gene (6 bases). Trimming pared 0 bases from V and 0 bases from J, leaving 12 bases between. The CDR3 spans 16 residues. The germline V gene has CDR1 ENHRY and CDR2 SYGVKD. This CDR3 is CAISESLRGSSYEQYF. CDR3 sequence (DNA): TGTGCCATCAGTGAGTCCCTACGGGGGAGCTCCTACGAGCAGTACTTC.

This clonotype was seen only a few times. This chain joins TRBV7-2 and TRBJ1-2; D might be TRBD1 (5 bases). Trimming removed 3 bases from V and 4 bases from J, with 12 bases in between. CDR1 and CDR2 (germline): SGHTA, FQGNSA. This CDR3 has 14 residues. The CDR3 bases are TGTGCCAGCAGCTTGGGGCCAACATCCTATGGCTACACCTTC. This encodes CASSLGPTSYGYTF.

This clonotype occurred a few times. V is TRBV6-2 or TRBV6-3 and J is TRBJ2-5, with no clear D. The CDR3 loop spans 13 amino acids. V lost 5 bases to trimming and J lost 0 bases, with 7 bases between them. Germline loops: CDR1 MNHEY, CDR2 SVGEGT. The CDR3 region is CASSGVNQETQYF. CDR3 nucleotides: TGTGCCAGCAGTGGAGTGAACCAAGAGACCCAGTACTTC.

The chain has TRBV4-1 and TRBJ2-7; 8 nucleotides match TRBD1. The V gene's germline CDR1 is MGHRA and CDR2 YSYEKL. V lost 2 bases, J lost 3 bases, and 6 bases stayed unmatched. The length of the CDR3 is 15 residues. The CDR3 loop reads CASSQFTDRVYEQYF. The CDR3 DNA reads as TGCGCCAGCAGCCAATTCACGGACAGGGTCTACGAGCAGTACTTC.

This clonotype has more than one count but fewer than ten. V gene TRBV10-3 combines with J gene TRBJ2-7; 7 nucleotides align to TRBD1. Germline V gene sequence: CDR1 ENHRY, CDR2 SYGVKD. The CDR3 has 13 residues. V trimming: 6 bases; J trimming: 3 bases; junction bases outside the gene matches: 5. DNA for the CDR3: TGTGCCATCAGCGGACAGGCTGGCTACGAGCAGTACTTC. As protein: CAISGQAGYEQYF.

This clonotype was observed a handful of times. The chain employs TRBV5-1 and TRBJ2-5; D is perhaps TRBD2 (6 bases). V was clipped by 2 bases and J by 1 base, with 15 bases between them. The CDR3 runs 16 residues. CDR1 is SGHRS, CDR2 YFSETQ, per germline. CDR3: CASSFGGRSGQETQYF. The DNA for the CDR3 is TGCGCCAGCAGCTTTGGGGGGAGGAGTGGCCAAGAGACCCAGTACTTC.

This clonotype was seen only once. A read error is possible here, since a much larger clone lies one base away. The rearrangement links TRBV11-2 to TRBJ2-1; D call uncertain. This CDR3 has 15 amino acids. Germline assignment: CDR1 SGHAT and CDR2 FQNNGV. The CDR3 loop reads CASSSTLSSYIEQFF. CDR3 nucleotides: TGTGCCAGCAGCTCCACATTGAGCTCCTACATTGAGCAGTTCTTC.

The CDR3: CASRHMTGAYTEAFF. In nucleotides, the CDR3 is TGTGCCAGCAGGCACATGACAGGGGCTTACACTGAAGCTTTCTTT. The rearrangement links TRBV7-2 to TRBJ1-1; 8 positions agree with TRBD1. J was trimmed by 3 bases and V by 6 bases; bases with no gene match: 9. The CDR3 has 15 amino acids. Germline loops: CDR1 SGHTA, CDR2 FQGNSA.

About this clonotype: The junction departs from the called germline gene at one end, perhaps through a read error. This chain joins TRBV6-1 and TRBJ2-1, with TRBD2 matching 9 bases. Germline loops: CDR1 MNHNS, CDR2 SASEGT. CDR3 length equals 18 residues. CDR3 sequence (DNA): TGTGCCGGCAGTCAAAGCAAATTAGCGGGGGCCCTTGACAATGAGCAGTTCTTC. Translation gives CAGSQSKLAGALDNEQFF.

This chain connects TRBV29-1 to TRBJ1-5; TRBD1 aligns across 7 bases. In germline, CDR1 is SQVTM, CDR2 ANQGSEA. The J segment lost 3 bases and the V segment lost 4 bases, leaving 3 bases of the junction unmatched. The CDR3 is made up of 13 amino acids. DNA of the CDR3: TGCAGCGTTGTACAGGGGCACAATCAGCCCCAGCATTTT. Amino acids: CSVVQGHNQPQHF.

This clonotype was seen more than once but under ten times. The DNA for the CDR3 is TGTGCCAGCAGCGGGCCGGGACGAGGGGACACTGAAGCTTTCTTT. As protein: CASSGPGRGDTEAFF. The chain is built from TRBV7-9 and TRBJ1-1; the D gene is possibly TRBD1 (5 bases). CDR3 length equals 15 residues. CDR1 and CDR2 from the germline V gene are SEHNR and FQNEAQ (reference sequence). The V and J ends lost 5 bases and 3 bases respectively, with 16 bases between them. Based on the CDR3 plus reference TRBV7-9 and TRBJ1-1, the full variable domain is DTGVSQNPRHKITKRGQNVTFRCDPISEHNRLYWYRQTLGQGPEFLTYFQNEAQLEKSRLLSDRFSAERPKGSFSTLEIQRTEQGDSAMYLCASSGPGRGDTEAFFGQGTRLTVV.

This rearrangement joins TRBV10-3 to TRBJ2-2; no firm D call. Trimming stripped 4 bases from V and 2 bases from J, with 5 bases between. CDR1 and CDR2 (germline): ENHRY, SYGVKD. This CDR3 comprises 13 residues. DNA of the CDR3: TGTGCCATCAGTGGTTCTAACACCGGGGAGCTGTTTTTT. Amino acid sequence: CAISGSNTGELFF.

This clonotype was picked up a small number of times. The chain combines TRBV24-1 with TRBJ2-4, with TRBD1 matching over 8 bases. The CDR3 contains 15 residues. J lost 5 bases, V lost 4 bases, and 6 bases had no gene match. Per germline, CDR1 KGHDR and CDR2 SFDVKD. The CDR3 region has the DNA TGTGCCACCAGTGACCCCGGACAGGGCGAAAACATTCAGTACTTC. Protein: CATSDPGQGENIQYF.

This clonotype was observed a handful of times. The chain employs TRBV7-9 and TRBJ2-1; D might be TRBD1 (6 bases). This CDR3 has 15 amino acids. Trimming removed 4 bases from V and 8 bases from J, with 18 bases in between. Germline lookup yields CDR1 SEHNR and CDR2 FQNEAQ (reference sequence). The CDR3 is CASSSSLQGDDEQFF. The CDR3 bases are TGTGCCAGCAGCTCCTCGCTACAGGGTGACGATGAGCAGTTCTTC.

The CDR3 DNA is TGTGCCAGCAGCGTCAGAGGGGTAGGCGACACTGAAGCTTTCTTT. Translation gives CASSVRGVGDTEAFF. V gene TRBV9 combines with J gene TRBJ1-1, with a tentative D call TRBD1 (5 bases). Trimming cost V 2 bases and J 3 bases, with 14 bases left between them. This CDR3 is built from 15 residues. CDR1 is SGDLS and CDR2 is YYNGEE in the germline V gene.